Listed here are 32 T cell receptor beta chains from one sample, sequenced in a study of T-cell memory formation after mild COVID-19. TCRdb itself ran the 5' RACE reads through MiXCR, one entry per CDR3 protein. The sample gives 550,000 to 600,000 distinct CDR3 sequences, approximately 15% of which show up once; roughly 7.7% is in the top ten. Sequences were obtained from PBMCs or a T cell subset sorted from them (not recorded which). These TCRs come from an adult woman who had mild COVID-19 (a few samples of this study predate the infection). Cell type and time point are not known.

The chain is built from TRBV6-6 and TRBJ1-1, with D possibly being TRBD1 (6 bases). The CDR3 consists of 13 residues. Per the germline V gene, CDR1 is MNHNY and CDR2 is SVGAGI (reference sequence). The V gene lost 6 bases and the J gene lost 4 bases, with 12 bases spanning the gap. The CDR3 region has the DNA TGTGCCAGCAGGATAGGGGGAGGCACTGAAGCTTTCTTT. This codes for CASRIGGGTEAFF.

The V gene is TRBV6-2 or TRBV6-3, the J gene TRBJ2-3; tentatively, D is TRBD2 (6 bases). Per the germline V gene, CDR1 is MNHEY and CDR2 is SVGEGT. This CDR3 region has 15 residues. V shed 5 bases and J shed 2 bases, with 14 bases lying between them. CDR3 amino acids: CASSMRRGPTDTQYF. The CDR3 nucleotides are TGTGCCAGCAGTATGCGGCGGGGCCCCACAGATACGCAGTATTTT.

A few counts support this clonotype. The CDR3 DNA sequence: TGCAGCGTTGGCGGGATATATGGCTACACCTTC. The encoded protein is CSVGGIYGYTF. The chain combines TRBV29-1 with TRBJ1-2; D uncertain. Germline loops: CDR1 SQVTM, CDR2 ANQGSEA. CDR3 length: 11 amino acids. Trimming stripped 4 bases from V and 5 bases from J, with 8 bases between.

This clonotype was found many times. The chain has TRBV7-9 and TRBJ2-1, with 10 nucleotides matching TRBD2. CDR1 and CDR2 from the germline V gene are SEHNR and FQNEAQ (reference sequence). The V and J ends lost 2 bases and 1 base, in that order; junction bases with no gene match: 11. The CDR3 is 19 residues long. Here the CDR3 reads CASSLFSSGRFRSYNEQFF. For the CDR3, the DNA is TGTGCCAGCAGCTTATTTTCTAGCGGGAGATTTCGGTCCTACAATGAGCAGTTCTTC.

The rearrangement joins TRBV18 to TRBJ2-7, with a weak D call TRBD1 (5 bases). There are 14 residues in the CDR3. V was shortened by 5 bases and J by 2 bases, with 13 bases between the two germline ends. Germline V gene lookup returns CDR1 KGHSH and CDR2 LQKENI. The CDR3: CASSLNGQPYEQYF. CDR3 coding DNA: TGTGCCAGCTCATTAAACGGACAACCCTACGAGCAGTACTTC.

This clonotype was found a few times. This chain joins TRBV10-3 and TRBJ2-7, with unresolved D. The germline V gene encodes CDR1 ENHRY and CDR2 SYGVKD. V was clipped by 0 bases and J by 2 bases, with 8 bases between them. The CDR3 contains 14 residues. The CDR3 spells CAISESPAPYEQYF. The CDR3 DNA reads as TGTGCCATCAGTGAGTCGCCTGCCCCCTACGAGCAGTACTTC.

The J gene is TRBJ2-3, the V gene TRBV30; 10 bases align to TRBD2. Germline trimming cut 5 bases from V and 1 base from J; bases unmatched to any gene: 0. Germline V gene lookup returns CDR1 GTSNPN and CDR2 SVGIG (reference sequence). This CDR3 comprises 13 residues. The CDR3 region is CAWGTSGTDTQYF. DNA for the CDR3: TGTGCCTGGGGGACTAGCGGCACAGATACGCAGTATTTT. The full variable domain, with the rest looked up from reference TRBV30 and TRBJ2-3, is SQTIHQWPATLVQPVGSPLSLECTVEGTSNPNLYWYRQAAGRGLQLLFYSVGIGQISSEVPQNLSASRPQDRQFILSSKKLLLSDSGFYLCAWGTSGTDTQYFGPGTRLTVL.

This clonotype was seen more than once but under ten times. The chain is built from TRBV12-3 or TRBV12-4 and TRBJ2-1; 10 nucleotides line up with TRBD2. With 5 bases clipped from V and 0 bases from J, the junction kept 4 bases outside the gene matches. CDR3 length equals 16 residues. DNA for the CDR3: TGTGCCAGCAGTCCCCGACTAGCGGGCTCCTACAATGAGCAGTTCTTC. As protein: CASSPRLAGSYNEQFF.

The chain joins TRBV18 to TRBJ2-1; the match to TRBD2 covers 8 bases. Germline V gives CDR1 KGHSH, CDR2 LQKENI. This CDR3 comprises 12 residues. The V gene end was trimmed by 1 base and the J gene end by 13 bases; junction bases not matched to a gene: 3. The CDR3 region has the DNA TGTGCCAGCTCACCACTCGGGGGGGATCAGTTCTTC. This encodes CASSPLGGDQFF. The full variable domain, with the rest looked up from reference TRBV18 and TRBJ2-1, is NAGVMQNPRHLVRRRGQEARLRCSPMKGHSHVYWYRQLPEEGLKFMVYLQKENIIDESGMPKERFSAEFPKEGPSILRIQQVVRGDSAAYFCASSPLGGDQFFGPGTRLTVL.

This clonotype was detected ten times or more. The CDR3 here is CATSDGDGSSYEQYF. The CDR3 nucleotides read TGTGCCACCAGTGATGGGGACGGGAGCTCCTACGAGCAGTACTTC. V gene TRBV24-1 combines with J gene TRBJ2-7; D is perhaps TRBD2 (6 bases). The CDR3 consists of 15 residues. Germline V gene sequence: CDR1 KGHDR, CDR2 SFDVKD. V shed 3 bases and J shed 0 bases, with 11 bases lying between them.

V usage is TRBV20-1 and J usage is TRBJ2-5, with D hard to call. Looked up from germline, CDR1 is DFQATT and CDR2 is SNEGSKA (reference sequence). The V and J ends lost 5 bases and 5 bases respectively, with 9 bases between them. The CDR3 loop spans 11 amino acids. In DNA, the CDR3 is TGCAGTGCTTCGGAGCCGGAGACCCAGTACTTC. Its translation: CSASEPETQYF.

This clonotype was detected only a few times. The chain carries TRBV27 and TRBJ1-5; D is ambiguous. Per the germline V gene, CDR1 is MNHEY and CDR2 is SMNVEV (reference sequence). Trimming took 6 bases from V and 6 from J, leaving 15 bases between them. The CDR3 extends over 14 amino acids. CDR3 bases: TGTGCCAGCAGCTCGGGATGGCGAGCTCAGCCCCAGCATTTT. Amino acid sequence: CASSSGWRAQPQHF.

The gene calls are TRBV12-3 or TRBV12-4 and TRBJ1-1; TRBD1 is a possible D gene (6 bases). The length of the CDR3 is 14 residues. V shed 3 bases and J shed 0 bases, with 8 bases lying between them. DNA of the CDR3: TGTGCCAGCAGTTTCAGGGGCGTGAACACTGAAGCTTTCTTT. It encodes CASSFRGVNTEAFF.

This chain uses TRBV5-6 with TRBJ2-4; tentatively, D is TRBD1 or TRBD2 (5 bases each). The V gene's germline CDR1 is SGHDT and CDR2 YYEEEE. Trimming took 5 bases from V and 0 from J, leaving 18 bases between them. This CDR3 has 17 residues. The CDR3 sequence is CASSLSGPGAAKNIQYF. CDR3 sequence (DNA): TGTGCCAGCAGTTTAAGCGGACCTGGGGCAGCCAAAAACATTCAGTACTTC.

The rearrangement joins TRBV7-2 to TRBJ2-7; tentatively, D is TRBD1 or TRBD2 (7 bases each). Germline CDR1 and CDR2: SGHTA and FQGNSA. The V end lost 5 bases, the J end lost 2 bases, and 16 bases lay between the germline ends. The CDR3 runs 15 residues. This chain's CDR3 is CASSGRDSGAYEQYF. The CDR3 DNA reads TGTGCCAGCAGCGGGAGGGACAGCGGAGCCTACGAGCAGTACTTC. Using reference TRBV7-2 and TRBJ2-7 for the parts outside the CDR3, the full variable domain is GAGVSQSPSNKVTEKGKDVELRCDPISGHTALYWYRQSLGQGLEFLIYFQGNSAPDKSGLPSDRFSAERTGGSVSTLTIQRTQQEDSAVYLCASSGRDSGAYEQYFGPGTRLTVT.

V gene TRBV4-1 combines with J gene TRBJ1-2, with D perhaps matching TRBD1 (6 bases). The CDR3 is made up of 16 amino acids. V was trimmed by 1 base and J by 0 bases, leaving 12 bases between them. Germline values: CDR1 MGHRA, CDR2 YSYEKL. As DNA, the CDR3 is TGCGCCAGCAGCCAAGTGTGGGACAACCCTAACTATGGCTACACCTTC. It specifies CASSQVWDNPNYGYTF.

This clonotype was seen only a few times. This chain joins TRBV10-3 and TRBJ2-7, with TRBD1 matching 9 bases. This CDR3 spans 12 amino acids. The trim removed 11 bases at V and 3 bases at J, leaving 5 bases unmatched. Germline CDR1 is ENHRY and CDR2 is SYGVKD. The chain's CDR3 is CAVRGQGYEQYF. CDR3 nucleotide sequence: TGTGCCGTTAGGGGACAGGGCTACGAGCAGTACTTC.

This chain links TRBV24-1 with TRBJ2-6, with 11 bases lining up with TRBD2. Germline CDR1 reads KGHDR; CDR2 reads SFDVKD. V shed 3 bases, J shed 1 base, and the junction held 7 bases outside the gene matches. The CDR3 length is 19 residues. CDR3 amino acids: CATSDTYGTSGSGANVLTF. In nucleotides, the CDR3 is TGTGCCACCAGTGATACTTACGGGACTAGCGGTTCTGGGGCCAACGTCCTGACTTTC.

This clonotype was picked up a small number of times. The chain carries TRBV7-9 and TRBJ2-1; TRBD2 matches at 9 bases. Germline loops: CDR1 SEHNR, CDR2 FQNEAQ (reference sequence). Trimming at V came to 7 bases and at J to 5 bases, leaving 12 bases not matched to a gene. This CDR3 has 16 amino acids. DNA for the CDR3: TGTGCCAGCAACCAACGGGTAGCGGGAGTAAACAATGAGCAGTTCTTC. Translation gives CASNQRVAGVNNEQFF.

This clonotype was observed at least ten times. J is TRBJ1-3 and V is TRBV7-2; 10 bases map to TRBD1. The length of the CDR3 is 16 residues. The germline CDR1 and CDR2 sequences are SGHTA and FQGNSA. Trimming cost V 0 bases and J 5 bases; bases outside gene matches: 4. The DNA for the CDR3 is TGTGCCAGCAGCTTAGCCGGGACAGGGGTACGAAACACCATATATTTT. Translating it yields CASSLAGTGVRNTIYF.

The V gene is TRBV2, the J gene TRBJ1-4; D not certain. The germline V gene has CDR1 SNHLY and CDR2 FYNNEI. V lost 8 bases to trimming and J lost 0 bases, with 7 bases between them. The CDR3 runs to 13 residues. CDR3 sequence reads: CASGVATNEKLFF. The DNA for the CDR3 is TGTGCCAGCGGGGTCGCAACTAATGAAAAACTGTTTTTT.

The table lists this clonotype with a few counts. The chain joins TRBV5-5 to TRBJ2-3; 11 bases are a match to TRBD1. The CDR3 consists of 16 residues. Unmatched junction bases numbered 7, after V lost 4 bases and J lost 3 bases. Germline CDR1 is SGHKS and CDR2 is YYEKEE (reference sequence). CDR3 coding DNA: TGTGCCAGCAGCGGCGGACAGGGGGCGCGTACAGATACGCAGTATTTT. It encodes CASSGGQGARTDTQYF.

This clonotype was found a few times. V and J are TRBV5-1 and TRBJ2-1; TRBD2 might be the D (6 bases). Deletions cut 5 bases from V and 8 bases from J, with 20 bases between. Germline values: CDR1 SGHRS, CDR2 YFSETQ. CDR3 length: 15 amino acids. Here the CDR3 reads CASRGVRGPGDEQFF. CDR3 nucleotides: TGCGCCAGCAGAGGGGTGCGGGGACCGGGGGATGAGCAGTTCTTC.

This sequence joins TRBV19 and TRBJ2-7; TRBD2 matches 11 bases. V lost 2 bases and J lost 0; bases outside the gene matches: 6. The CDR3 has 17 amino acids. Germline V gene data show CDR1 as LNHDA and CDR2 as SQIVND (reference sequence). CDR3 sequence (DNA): TGTGCCAGTAGTATATCAACTAGCGGGGGACACTCCTACGAGCAGTACTTC. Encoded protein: CASSISTSGGHSYEQYF.

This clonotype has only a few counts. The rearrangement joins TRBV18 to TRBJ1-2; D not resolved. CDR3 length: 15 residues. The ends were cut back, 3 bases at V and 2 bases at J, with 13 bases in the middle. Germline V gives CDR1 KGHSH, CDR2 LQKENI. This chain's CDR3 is CASSPVEITNYGYTF. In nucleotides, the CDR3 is TGTGCCAGCTCACCGGTGGAGATAACAAACTATGGCTACACCTTC. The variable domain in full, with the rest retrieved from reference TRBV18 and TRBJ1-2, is NAGVMQNPRHLVRRRGQEARLRCSPMKGHSHVYWYRQLPEEGLKFMVYLQKENIIDESGMPKERFSAEFPKEGPSILRIQQVVRGDSAAYFCASSPVEITNYGYTFGSGTRLTVV.

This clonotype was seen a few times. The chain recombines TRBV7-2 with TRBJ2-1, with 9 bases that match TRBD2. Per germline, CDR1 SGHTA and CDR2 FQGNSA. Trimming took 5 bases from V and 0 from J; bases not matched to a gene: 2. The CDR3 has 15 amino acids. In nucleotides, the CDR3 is TGTGCCAGCAGCAGACTAGCGGCCTCCTACAATGAGCAGTTCTTC. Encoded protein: CASSRLAASYNEQFF. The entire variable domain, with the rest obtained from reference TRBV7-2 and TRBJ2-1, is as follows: GAGVSQSPSNKVTEKGKDVELRCDPISGHTALYWYRQSLGQGLEFLIYFQGNSAPDKSGLPSDRFSAERTGGSVSTLTIQRTQQEDSAVYLCASSRLAASYNEQFFGPGTRLTVL.

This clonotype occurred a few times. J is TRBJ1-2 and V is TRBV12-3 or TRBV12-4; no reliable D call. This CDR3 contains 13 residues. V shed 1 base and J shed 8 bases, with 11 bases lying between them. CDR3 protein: CASSLGAILGYTF. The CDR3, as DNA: TGTGCCAGCAGTTTAGGGGCCATATTGGGCTACACCTTC.

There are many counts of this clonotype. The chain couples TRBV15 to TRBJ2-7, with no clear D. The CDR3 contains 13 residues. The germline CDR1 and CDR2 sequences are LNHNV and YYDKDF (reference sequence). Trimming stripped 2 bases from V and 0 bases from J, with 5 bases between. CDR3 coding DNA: TGTGCCACCAGCAGATCACTCTCCTACGAGCAGTACTTC. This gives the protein CATSRSLSYEQYF.

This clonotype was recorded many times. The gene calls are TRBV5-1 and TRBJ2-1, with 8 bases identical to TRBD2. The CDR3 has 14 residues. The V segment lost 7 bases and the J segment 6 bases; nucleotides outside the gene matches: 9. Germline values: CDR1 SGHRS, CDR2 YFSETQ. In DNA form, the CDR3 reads TGCGCCAGCCAAGCGGGGGACCCCTCCAATGAGCAGTTCTTC. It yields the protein CASQAGDPSNEQFF.

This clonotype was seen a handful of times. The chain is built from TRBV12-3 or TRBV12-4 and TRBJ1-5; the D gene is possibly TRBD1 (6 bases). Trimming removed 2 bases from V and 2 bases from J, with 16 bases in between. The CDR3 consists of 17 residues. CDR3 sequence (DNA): TGTGCCAGCAGTTTACAGGGGCTTTGGGTCGGCAATCAGCCCCAGCATTTT. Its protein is CASSLQGLWVGNQPQHF.

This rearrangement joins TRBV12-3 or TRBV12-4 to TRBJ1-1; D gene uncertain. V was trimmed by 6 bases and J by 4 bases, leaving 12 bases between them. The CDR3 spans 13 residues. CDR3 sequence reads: CASRSPLGTEAFF. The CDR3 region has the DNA TGTGCCAGCAGGAGCCCATTGGGCACTGAAGCTTTCTTT.

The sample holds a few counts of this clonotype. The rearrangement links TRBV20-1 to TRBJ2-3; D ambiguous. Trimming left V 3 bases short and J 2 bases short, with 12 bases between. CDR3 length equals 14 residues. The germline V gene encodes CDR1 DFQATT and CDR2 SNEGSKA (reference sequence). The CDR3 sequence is CSARNWLATDTQYF. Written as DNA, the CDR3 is TGCAGTGCTAGGAATTGGCTGGCCACAGATACGCAGTATTTT.